These 19 T cell receptor beta chains came from one sample sequenced in a study of cytomegalovirus exposure and HLA in healthy donors. Both 60 Vbeta primers and 13 Jbeta primers went into the PCR. TCRdb's table, derived via immunoSEQ multiplex PCR, lists solely in-frame clones and lacks some. The sample carries 150,000 to 180,000 clones, about four fifths recorded once. The sample taken for sequencing was PBMCs. These receptor sequences come from a man between 18 and 35 years old in good health and CMV-seronegative.

This clone was found once. V gene TRBV19 combines with J gene TRBJ1-1, with 7 positions matching TRBD1. Germline V gene data show CDR1 as LNHDA and CDR2 as SQIVND (reference sequence). There are 16 residues in the CDR3. The trim removed 5 bases at V and 5 bases at J, leaving 14 bases unmatched. CDR3 sequence reads: CASSPGGRGRGTEAFF. The CDR3 nucleotides read TGTGCCAGTAGTCCAGGAGGAAGGGGGCGGGGTACTGAAGCTTTCTTT.

This clone was seen once. The chain recombines TRBV13 with TRBJ2-3; TRBD2 agrees at 12 bases. The CDR3 spans 17 residues. V lost 3 bases, J lost 2 bases, and 6 bases stayed unmatched. The germline gives CDR1 PRHDT, CDR2 FYEKMQ (reference sequence). The CDR3 spells CASSFYGLAGITDTQYF. CDR3 coding DNA: TGTGCCAGCAGCTTCTACGGACTAGCGGGGATCACAGATACGCAGTATTTT.

The chain employs TRBV27 and TRBJ2-7; TRBD2 matches at 12 bases. The CDR3 loop spans 14 amino acids. V dropped 5 bases and J dropped 7; count of bases not matched to a gene: 6. The germline V gene encodes CDR1 MNHEY and CDR2 SMNVEV (reference sequence). CDR3 in DNA: TGTGCCAGCAGTCTCCTAGCGGGGGGGCTTGAGCAGTACTTC. It specifies CASSLLAGGLEQYF.

As DNA, the CDR3 is TGTGCCAGCAGCACCCCCGGGACAGTCTATGGCTACACCTTC. It is translated as CASSTPGTVYGYTF. The chain recombines TRBV7-8 with TRBJ1-2; 7 bases match TRBD1. V shed 5 bases and J 4 bases; nucleotides not matched to a gene: 7. This CDR3 contains 14 residues. The germline CDR1 and CDR2 sequences are SGHVS and FQNEAQ. Together with reference TRBV7-8 and TRBJ1-2, the CDR3 gives the full variable domain: GAGVSQSPRYKVAKRGQDVALRCDPISGHVSLFWYQQALGQGPEFLTYFQNEAQLDKSGLPSDRFFAERPEGSVSTLKIQRTQQEDSAVYLCASSTPGTVYGYTFGSGTRLTVV.

This clone has just one count. V gene TRBV7-3 combines with J gene TRBJ2-1, with 8 bases matching TRBD2. Germline CDR1 reads SGHTA; CDR2 reads FQGTGA. This CDR3 has 14 residues. The junction had 6 bases not matched to a gene; V was cut back by 4 bases and J by 7 bases. The CDR3 sequence: CASSSTGGRNEQFF. The CDR3 nucleotides read TGTGCCAGCAGCTCAACGGGGGGGCGGAATGAGCAGTTCTTC.

The chain couples TRBV5-4 to TRBJ1-2; possible D gene TRBD1, 6 bases. V was trimmed by 5 bases and J by 5 bases, leaving 13 bases between them. The CDR3 spans 13 residues. Germline V lookup: CDR1 SGHNT, CDR2 YYREEE (reference sequence). The CDR3 DNA is TGTGCCAGCAGTCAGTCAGGGGTGTATGGCTACACCTTC. The encoded protein is CASSQSGVYGYTF. Filled out from reference TRBV5-4 and TRBJ1-2, the complete variable domain reads ETGVTQSPTHLIKTRGQQVTLRCSSQSGHNTVSWYQQALGQGPQFIFQYYREEENGRGNFPPRFSGLQFPNYSSELNVNALELDDSALYLCASSQSGVYGYTFGSGTRLTVV.

V and J are TRBV15 and TRBJ2-3; maybe TRBD2 (5 bases). The CDR3 is made up of 13 amino acids. V lost 5 bases and J lost 0, with 6 bases in between. Germline assignment: CDR1 LNHNV and CDR2 YYDKDF (reference sequence). CDR3 amino acids: CATSGGSTDTQYF. DNA for the CDR3: TGTGCCACCAGCGGCGGGAGCACAGATACGCAGTATTTT. Full variable domain (missing parts from reference TRBV15 and TRBJ2-3): DAMVIQNPRYQVTQFGKPVTLSCSQTLNHNVMYWYQQKSSQAPKLLFHYYDKDFNNEADTPDNFQSRRPNTSFCFLDIRSPGLGDTAMYLCATSGGSTDTQYFGPGTRLTVL.

This clone was counted a few times. This chain joins TRBV11-2 and TRBJ1-1; D is ambiguous. The V end lost 0 bases, the J end lost 8 bases, and 10 bases lay between the germline ends. Germline CDR1 reads SGHAT; CDR2 reads FQNNGV. The CDR3 is 13 residues long. The DNA of the CDR3 is TGTGCCAGCAGCTTAGATCTAGGTGGGGAAGCTTTCTTT. This translates into CASSLDLGGEAFF.

This clone appeared once. The V call is TRBV6-5, the J call TRBJ1-2; D is perhaps TRBD1 (6 bases). This CDR3 is 16 amino acids long. Germline V gene data show CDR1 as MNHEY and CDR2 as SVGAGI. The V and J ends lost 2 bases and 10 bases respectively, with 23 bases between them. CDR3 region: CASSYRLGEGVWDYTF. The DNA of the CDR3 is TGTGCCAGCAGTTACCGGCTGGGGGAGGGGGTATGGGACTACACCTTC.

This clone was counted only a few times. The CDR3, as DNA: TGTGCCAGCAGTTTAGATGTAACAGGGGGTACTGAAGCTTTCTTT. This codes for CASSLDVTGGTEAFF. This chain connects TRBV28 to TRBJ1-1, with 8 nucleotides matching TRBD1. From germline, CDR1 is MDHEN and CDR2 SYDVKM. CDR3 length equals 15 residues. V shed 2 bases and J 5 bases; nucleotides not matched to a gene: 7.

V gene TRBV5-1 combines with J gene TRBJ2-1; a weak D match, TRBD2 (5 bases). This CDR3 is 16 amino acids long. CDR1 and CDR2 from the germline V gene are SGHRS and YFSETQ. V lost 1 base to trimming and J lost 2 bases, with 13 bases between them. The CDR3 is CASSLFGSGTYNEQFF. CDR3 nucleotides: TGCGCCAGCAGCTTGTTTGGGAGCGGAACCTACAATGAGCAGTTCTTC.

The V call is TRBV7-6, the J call TRBJ2-2; possible D gene TRBD2, 5 bases. The V and J ends lost 1 base and 1 base respectively, with 10 bases between them. The CDR3 totals 16 residues. Germline V gene data show CDR1 as SGHVS and CDR2 as FNYEAQ. The DNA of the CDR3 is TGTGCCAGCAGCTTAGGGGGAGTAGGGAACACCGGGGAGCTGTTTTTT. It translates to CASSLGGVGNTGELFF.

The chain combines TRBV28 with TRBJ1-2; 7 bases align to TRBD1. This CDR3 has 17 amino acids. V was pared by 5 bases and J by 2 bases, with 14 bases of the junction left unmatched. In germline, CDR1 is MDHEN, CDR2 SYDVKM. CDR3 bases: TGTGCCAGCAGTAACTTGACAGGGTTTTGGGAAAACTATGGCTACACCTTC. This gives the protein CASSNLTGFWENYGYTF.

This clone has only a few counts. This chain joins TRBV27 and TRBJ2-2; 8 nucleotides match TRBD1. Trimming at V came to 1 base and at J to 4 bases, leaving 2 bases not matched to a gene. This CDR3 is 15 amino acids long. Germline values: CDR1 MNHEY, CDR2 SMNVEV (reference sequence). CDR3 in amino acids: CASSLLQGGTGELFF. The CDR3, as DNA: TGTGCCAGCAGTTTATTACAGGGGGGCACCGGGGAGCTGTTTTTT.

The CDR3 nucleotides read TGTGCCAGCAGTTTATCGGCGGATCAGCCCCAGCATTTT. Its translation is CASSLSADQPQHF. The rearrangement links TRBV27 to TRBJ1-5; D is ambiguous. Trimming pared 0 bases from V and 5 bases from J, leaving 5 bases between. This CDR3 is 13 amino acids long. CDR1 and CDR2 from the germline V gene are MNHEY and SMNVEV (reference sequence).

This sequence joins TRBV29-1 and TRBJ2-1; a weak D match, TRBD1 (7 bases). Germline CDR1 and CDR2: SQVTM and ANQGSEA. This CDR3 is 17 amino acids long. The germline V and J ends were trimmed by 6 bases and 0 bases, with 21 bases remaining between them. The CDR3 nucleotides are TGCAGCGTCGCGGGACAGCCCCTCATGAGCTCCTACAATGAGCAGTTCTTC. This codes for CSVAGQPLMSSYNEQFF.

This clone was seen just once. V is TRBV19 and J is TRBJ1-1, with D uncertain. Germline V gene data show CDR1 as LNHDA and CDR2 as SQIVND (reference sequence). The CDR3 has 14 amino acids. The V end lost 9 bases, the J end lost 5 bases, and 19 bases lay between the germline ends. The CDR3 sequence: CASGGPEDLTEAFF. In nucleotides, the CDR3 is TGTGCCAGCGGTGGCCCTGAGGATTTAACTGAAGCTTTCTTT.

The chain is built from TRBV7-8 and TRBJ2-7; 7 nucleotides match TRBD1. The CDR3 consists of 14 residues. Germline values: CDR1 SGHVS, CDR2 FQNEAQ. J was trimmed by 2 bases and V by 4 bases; bases with no gene match: 5. The CDR3 reads CASSSGQLAYEQYF. The CDR3 nucleotides read TGTGCCAGCAGCTCGGGACAGTTAGCCTACGAGCAGTACTTC.

In the case of this clone: At one end, the junction sequence differs from germline, possibly due to a read error. The chain is built from TRBV27 and TRBJ2-4; D is unclear. This CDR3 region has 14 residues. CDR1 and CDR2 (germline): MNHEY, SMNVEV (reference sequence). The CDR3 reads CASSFSMAKNSQYF. The DNA for the CDR3 is TGTGCCAGCAGTTTTTCTATGGCCAAAAACAGTCAGTACTTC.